This record concerns one TCR beta chain sequence. Its specificity is unknown. The record originates from a study of blood T cells in healthy people across ages. Study outcomes and limitations: Estimates of diversity drawn from one million T cells were considered underestimates.

There are 20 residues in the CDR3. From germline, CDR1 is LNHNV and CDR2 YYDKDF (reference sequence). Losses at the gene ends were 4 bases for V and 5 bases for J; bases not matched to a gene: 18. Primers used in a second PCR of about 7 to 12 cycles were a sample-barcoded 5' primer and a J-beta primer mix. Every cDNA was tagged by a template-switch adaptor with 12 random nucleotides. TCRdb re-called the 5' RACE reads with MiXCR, one entry per CDR3 protein. This repertoire shows some 1.5 million distinct CDR3 sequences, approximately 30% found once; its top ten account for 6.5% to 8.5%. The TCR sequence derives from a woman in her thirties in good health. Sequencing was carried out using blood. The chain joins TRBV15 to TRBJ2-3; 13 nucleotides match TRBD2. This CDR3 reads CATSKSLFTGTSGIVDTQYF. The CDR3 coding sequence is TGTGCCACCAGCAAATCTCTTTTCACCGGGACTAGCGGGATCGTAGATACGCAGTATTTT. Full variable domain (missing parts from reference TRBV15 and TRBJ2-3): DAMVIQNPRYQVTQFGKPVTLSCSQTLNHNVMYWYQQKSSQAPKLLFHYYDKDFNNEADTPDNFQSRRPNTSFCFLDIRSPGLGDTAMYLCATSKSLFTGTSGIVDTQYFGPGTRLTVL.